The 20 T cell receptor beta chains reported below all come from one sample, sequenced in a study of shared clonotypes between healthy human individuals. Sequenced by immunoSEQ multiplex PCR; TCRdb stores in-frame clones only, minus some. The sample yields some 2,000,000 clones, 85% to 95% seen once. Sequenced: naive CD4+ T cells sorted from blood. Subset reported: CD45RA+ positively selected. The receptors shown here come from a man between 18 and 35 years old in good health.

The chain combines TRBV15 with TRBJ2-2, with a weak D call TRBD2 (5 bases). Trimming cost V 5 bases and J 4 bases, with 20 bases left between them. Germline V CDR1 and CDR2: LNHNV, YYDKDF (reference sequence). CDR3 size: 17 residues. The CDR3 sequence: CATSGFNREGRTGELFF. The CDR3 nucleotides are TGTGCCACCAGCGGCTTTAATAGAGAGGGTCGCACCGGGGAGCTGTTTTTT.

As regards this clone: Other DNA sequences within the sample encode an identical CDR3. V and J are TRBV2 and TRBJ1-5; weak D call: TRBD1 (6 bases). This CDR3 has 14 amino acids. The V gene lost 2 bases and the J gene lost 4 bases, with 9 bases spanning the gap. CDR1 and CDR2 from the germline V gene are SNHLY and FYNNEI. CDR3 residues: CASSELGGNQPQHF. CDR3 sequence (DNA): TGTGCCAGCAGTGAACTAGGGGGAAATCAGCCCCAGCATTTT.

The V call is TRBV7-2, the J call TRBJ2-3, with D possibly being TRBD1 or TRBD2 (5 bases each). Trimming cost V 7 bases and J 2 bases, with 13 bases left between them. Germline-derived CDR1 and CDR2 are SGHTA and FQGNSA. The CDR3 totals 14 residues. As DNA, the CDR3 is TGTGCCAGCAACCATATCGGGACCACAGATACGCAGTATTTT. Translation gives CASNHIGTTDTQYF.

Remarks on this clone: The junction does not match germline at one end; this may be a read error. The chain couples TRBV7-7 to TRBJ2-5; 9 bases align to TRBD2. The CDR3 spans 17 residues. Germline CDR1 and CDR2: SSHAT and FNYEAQ (reference sequence). The CDR3 sequence: CASSDWALREGQETQYF. The CDR3 DNA is TGTGCTAGCAGCGATTGGGCCCTGCGGGAGGGACAAGAGACCCAGTACTTC.

This chain connects TRBV30 to TRBJ2-2; D is uncertain. This CDR3 spans 13 amino acids. V was shortened by 5 bases and J by 5 bases, with 12 bases between the two germline ends. Germline loops: CDR1 GTSNPN, CDR2 SVGIG (reference sequence). In DNA form, the CDR3 reads TGTGCCTGGGGTAACCGGATTACCGGGGAGCTGTTTTTT. It encodes CAWGNRITGELFF.

The chain is built from TRBV19 and TRBJ1-5; D is undetermined. CDR1 and CDR2 (germline): LNHDA, SQIVND (reference sequence). This CDR3 is built from 18 residues. Trimming took off 3 bases at V and 0 bases at J, with 18 bases between the two ends. The chain's CDR3 is CASSISRAATYSNQPQHF. The CDR3, as DNA: TGTGCCAGTAGTATCTCCCGGGCAGCCACATATAGCAATCAGCCCCAGCATTTT.

V usage is TRBV5-4 and J usage is TRBJ2-5, with 7 bases matching TRBD1. The CDR3 has 14 amino acids. CDR1 is SGHNT, CDR2 YYREEE, per germline (reference sequence). Trimming took 4 bases from V and 2 from J; bases not matched to a gene: 5. CDR3 protein: CASSPQGEQETQYF. The CDR3 region has the DNA TGTGCCAGCAGCCCCCAGGGGGAGCAAGAGACCCAGTACTTC.

V usage is TRBV11-2 and J usage is TRBJ2-1; 7 nucleotides match TRBD1. The germline V gene encodes CDR1 SGHAT and CDR2 FQNNGV. CDR3 length equals 13 residues. Unmatched junction bases numbered 8, after V lost 5 bases and J lost 10 bases. The CDR3 sequence is CASSNRQGREQFF. The CDR3 DNA is TGTGCCAGCAGCAACCGACAGGGACGGGAGCAGTTCTTC. Combining the CDR3 with reference TRBV11-2 and TRBJ2-1 gives the whole variable domain EAGVAQSPRYKIIEKRQSVAFWCNPISGHATLYWYQQILGQGPKLLIQFQNNGVVDDSQLPKDRFSAERLKGVDSTLKIQPAKLEDSAVYLCASSNRQGREQFFGPGTRLTVL.

This clone was seen a single time. V usage is TRBV6-1 and J usage is TRBJ1-2; 8 nucleotides match TRBD1. V lost 1 base and J lost 0; bases outside the gene matches: 7. The CDR3 length is 17 residues. CDR1 is MNHNS, CDR2 SASEGT, per germline. The DNA for the CDR3 is TGTGCCAGCAGTGAAGGTCAGGGGGCTCCGGCTAACTATGGCTACACCTTC. Translating gives CASSEGQGAPANYGYTF.

The genes are TRBV9 and TRBJ1-2, with unresolved D. The germline V gene encodes CDR1 SGDLS and CDR2 YYNGEE. This CDR3 contains 18 residues. V gave up 0 bases and J gave up 2 bases, with 20 bases separating them. DNA for the CDR3: TGTGCCAGCAGCGTAGAGGAGGTCAAGGCAGGCTTCAACTATGGCTACACCTTC. This sequence encodes CASSVEEVKAGFNYGYTF.

This chain links TRBV30 with TRBJ2-3, with 7 nucleotides matching TRBD2. Unmatched junction bases numbered 4, after V lost 7 bases and J lost 0 bases. From germline, CDR1 is GTSNPN and CDR2 SVGIG (reference sequence). This CDR3 has 13 amino acids. The CDR3 protein is CAFGGSSTDTQYF. The DNA of the CDR3 is TGTGCCTTCGGCGGGAGTAGCACAGATACGCAGTATTTT.

This rearrangement joins TRBV7-9 to TRBJ2-7; D may be TRBD1 (5 bases). The CDR3 is 14 amino acids. Germline V CDR1 and CDR2: SEHNR, FQNEAQ (reference sequence). Between the trimmed V and J ends, which lost 3 bases and 5 bases, there was a span of 14 bases. The CDR3 nucleotides read TGTGCCAGCAGCTTGTCGGTAGGGGTGGACGAGCAGTACTTC. Protein: CASSLSVGVDEQYF.

The chain has TRBV7-9 and TRBJ2-6, with 7 bases fitting TRBD1. The V gene's germline CDR1 is SEHNR and CDR2 FQNEAQ (reference sequence). CDR3 length equals 15 residues. The V and J ends lost 6 bases and 2 bases, in that order; junction bases with no gene match: 4. The CDR3 loop is CASRPTGAGANVLTF. The DNA for the CDR3 is TGTGCCAGCAGACCAACAGGGGCTGGGGCCAACGTCCTGACTTTC. The full variable domain, completed using reference TRBV7-9 and TRBJ2-6, is DTGVSQNPRHKITKRGQNVTFRCDPISEHNRLYWYRQTLGQGPEFLTYFQNEAQLEKSRLLSDRFSAERPKGSFSTLEIQRTEQGDSAMYLCASRPTGAGANVLTFGAGSRLTVL.

The chain recombines TRBV6-1 with TRBJ1-1; D gene ambiguous. Trimming took 6 bases from V and 6 from J, leaving 20 bases between them. In germline, CDR1 is MNHNS, CDR2 SASEGT. The CDR3 runs to 15 residues. The CDR3 here is CASRINGGLSSEAFF. The CDR3 nucleotides read TGTGCCAGCAGAATAAACGGTGGGTTATCATCTGAAGCTTTCTTT.

The genes are TRBV5-6 and TRBJ2-7; a weak D match, TRBD2 (5 bases). The germline V gene has CDR1 SGHDT and CDR2 YYEEEE. The CDR3 sequence is 14 residues long. Trimming left V 4 bases short and J 4 bases short, with 15 bases between. CDR3 loop: CASSLGVNLYEQYF. The DNA for the CDR3 is TGTGCCAGCAGCCTCGGGGTTAACTTATACGAGCAGTACTTC.

In regard to this clone: This CDR3 is also generated by other DNA sequences in the sample. V is TRBV27 and J is TRBJ1-4, with unresolved D. The length of the CDR3 is 12 residues. Trimming left V 0 bases short and J 7 bases short, with 3 bases between. Germline CDR1 MNHEY, CDR2 SMNVEV (reference sequence). CDR3 sequence: CASSLSGEKLFF. CDR3 in DNA: TGTGCCAGCAGTTTATCCGGTGAAAAACTGTTTTTT.

V usage is TRBV5-4 and J usage is TRBJ2-7; D is possibly TRBD2 (5 bases). Germline CDR1 SGHNT, CDR2 YYREEE (reference sequence). The CDR3 is made up of 15 amino acids. V shed 2 bases and J shed 7 bases, with 19 bases lying between them. DNA of the CDR3: TGTGCCAGCAGCTTCTCACTAGATTTGCCACGGGAGCAGTACTTC. Protein product: CASSFSLDLPREQYF.

This chain links TRBV11-2 with TRBJ1-4; TRBD1 matches at 9 bases. Germline CDR1 and CDR2: SGHAT and FQNNGV. J lost 10 bases, V lost 4 bases, and 13 bases had no gene match. The CDR3 runs to 16 residues. CDR3: CASSSRTGAGFVKLFF. Written as DNA, the CDR3 is TGTGCCAGCAGCTCCAGGACAGGGGCCGGATTTGTAAAACTGTTTTTT. The full variable domain, rest sourced from reference TRBV11-2 and TRBJ1-4, is EAGVAQSPRYKIIEKRQSVAFWCNPISGHATLYWYQQILGQGPKLLIQFQNNGVVDDSQLPKDRFSAERLKGVDSTLKIQPAKLEDSAVYLCASSSRTGAGFVKLFFGSGTQLSVL.

The count of this clone is one. The V gene is TRBV7-2, the J gene TRBJ1-5; D ambiguous. Trimming removed 4 bases at V and 0 bases at J, with 7 bases between. Germline CDR1 SGHTA, CDR2 FQGNSA. The CDR3 is 14 amino acids. The CDR3 region has the DNA TGTGCCAGCAGCTCGGAGGTTAGCAATCAGCCCCAGCATTTT. This sequence encodes CASSSEVSNQPQHF.

With regard to this clone: One base away lies a much larger clone, so this may be a sequencing read error. The chain has TRBV6-6 and TRBJ2-7, with 11 nucleotides matching TRBD2. Germline lookup yields CDR1 MNHNY and CDR2 SVGAGI (reference sequence). This CDR3 is 15 amino acids long. The DNA for the CDR3 is TGTGCCAGCAGTCCTGACCTAGCGGGAGGCAGCGAGCAGTGCTTC. It yields the protein CASSPDLAGGSEQCF.